Shown below are 26 T cell receptor beta chains from a single sample sequenced in a study of blood T cell repertoires in COVID-19. The assay was immunoSEQ multiplex PCR, and TCRdb's table has in-frame clones only and misses some. The data hold 130,000 or so clones, with roughly 80% observed a single time. Sequencing was carried out using peripheral blood. The receptors derive from a woman aged 55-70 years with acute or convalescent COVID-19.

This clone has more than one count but fewer than ten. The chain uses TRBV24-1 and TRBJ1-5; D may be TRBD1 (5 bases). The germline gives CDR1 KGHDR, CDR2 SFDVKD. V was cut by 2 bases and J by 3 bases, with 13 bases left in between. This CDR3 region has 16 residues. The CDR3, as DNA: TGTGCCACCAGTGATTCTACAGGTAAGGCCAATCAGCCCCAGCATTTT. Amino acid sequence: CATSDSTGKANQPQHF.

The chain joins TRBV9 to TRBJ2-4, with 8 bases aligning to TRBD2. J was trimmed by 6 bases and V by 4 bases; bases with no gene match: 6. The CDR3 spans 14 residues. Germline loops: CDR1 SGDLS, CDR2 YYNGEE. The CDR3 bases are TGTGCCAGCAGCTCCCCCGGGGGGGCAAACATTCAGTACTTC. As protein: CASSSPGGANIQYF.

J is TRBJ1-6 and V is TRBV5-1; D is unclear. Germline CDR1 and CDR2: SGHRS and YFSETQ. The CDR3 length is 13 residues. Deletions cut 1 base from V and 8 bases from J, with 7 bases between. The CDR3 coding sequence is TGCGCCAGCAGCTTGCTTCAGGATTCACCCCTCCACTTT. This encodes CASSLLQDSPLHF.

The chain carries TRBV5-4 and TRBJ1-3, with unresolved D. The germline V gene has CDR1 SGHNT and CDR2 YYREEE (reference sequence). The CDR3 sequence is 12 residues long. Trimming removed 9 bases at V and 1 base at J, with 8 bases between. CDR3 in amino acids: CATSDSGNTIYF. CDR3 nucleotide sequence: TGTGCCACCTCAGATTCTGGAAACACCATATATTTT.

The chain has TRBV3-1 (or the pseudogene TRBV3-2) and TRBJ1-3; D remains unclear. The CDR3 consists of 14 residues. Trimming pared 4 bases from V and 2 bases from J, leaving 9 bases between. Germline V gives CDR1 LGHDT, CDR2 YNNKEL (reference sequence). CDR3 residues: CASSPRSAGNTIYF. CDR3 DNA sequence: TGTGCCAGCAGCCCCCGGTCGGCTGGAAACACCATATATTTT.

The gene calls are TRBV6-5 and TRBJ1-5; 9 bases agree with TRBD1. Germline CDR1 is MNHEY and CDR2 is SVGAGI. With 5 bases clipped from V and 4 bases from J, the junction kept 3 bases outside the gene matches. The CDR3 has 14 residues. Written as DNA, the CDR3 is TGTGCCAGCAGTACAGGGGGCCGGAATCAGCCCCAGCATTTT. It yields the protein CASSTGGRNQPQHF.

The V call is TRBV7-9, the J call TRBJ1-2; the D is unclear. The V gene's germline CDR1 is SEHNR and CDR2 FQNEAQ (reference sequence). There are 14 residues in the CDR3. The V gene lost 5 bases and the J gene lost 8 bases, with 18 bases spanning the gap. The CDR3 DNA reads as TGTGCCAGCAGCCAATCCGGGGTTCTTACCGGCTACACCTTC. It specifies CASSQSGVLTGYTF.

This sequence joins TRBV4-2 and TRBJ1-1, with 7 bases fitting TRBD1. Germline V CDR1 and CDR2: LGHNA, YNFKEQ. V trimming: 1 base; J trimming: 6 bases; junction bases outside the gene matches: 14. The CDR3 covers 17 residues. Here the CDR3 DNA reads TGTGCCAGCAGCCAAGGGGCGTTGTTACAGGGGCTCGCTGAAGCTTTCTTT. Translated: CASSQGALLQGLAEAFF.

The V gene is TRBV7-6, the J gene TRBJ1-6; TRBD1 matches at 8 bases. CDR3 length: 17 amino acids. Germline values: CDR1 SGHVS, CDR2 FNYEAQ. V lost 2 bases and J lost 6; bases outside the gene matches: 9. CDR3 loop: CASSLLLSGQGNSPLHF. The CDR3 bases are TGTGCCAGCAGCTTACTTCTTTCAGGACAGGGTAATTCACCCCTCCACTTT. Drawing the rest from reference TRBV7-6 and TRBJ1-6, the complete variable domain is GAGVSQSPRYKVTKRGQDVALRCDPISGHVSLYWYRQALGQGPEFLTYFNYEAQQDKSGLPNDRFSAERPEGSISTLTIQRTEQRDSAMYRCASSLLLSGQGNSPLHFGNGTRLTVT.

V is TRBV11-2 and J is TRBJ1-1, with D possibly matching TRBD1 (5 bases). V gave up 4 bases and J gave up 8 bases, with 32 bases separating them. Per germline, CDR1 SGHAT and CDR2 FQNNGV. CDR3 length: 19 residues. The CDR3 DNA sequence: TGTGCCAGCAGCTCATCCTTGGGGTCCGCAGGGCAAGAACCTCGAGAAGCTTTCTTT. Translated, it gives CASSSSLGSAGQEPREAFF.

The CDR3 loop is CASSATGYQETQYF. CDR3 DNA: TGTGCCAGCTCAGCGACAGGGTACCAAGAGACCCAGTACTTC. This rearrangement joins TRBV18 to TRBJ2-5; 7 bases line up with TRBD1. Germline V gene data show CDR1 as KGHSH and CDR2 as LQKENI. V gave up 5 bases and J gave up 0 bases; unmatched junction bases: 3. The CDR3 is 14 amino acids.

The chain carries TRBV5-1 and TRBJ2-2; a weak D match, TRBD1 (5 bases). CDR3 length: 16 amino acids. Germline V gene sequence: CDR1 SGHRS, CDR2 YFSETQ. The ends were cut back, 2 bases at V and 8 bases at J, with 19 bases in the middle. The CDR3 region has the DNA TGCGCCAGCAGCTTCACGCAGGGCGAACTATCGGGGGAGCTGTTTTTT. Translating gives CASSFTQGELSGELFF.

The gene calls are TRBV20-1 and TRBJ1-2; D ambiguous. Germline V gene lookup returns CDR1 DFQATT and CDR2 SNEGSKA (reference sequence). The CDR3 totals 11 residues. Trimming took 4 bases from V and 2 from J, leaving 5 bases between them. Here the CDR3 reads CSATLNYGYTF. DNA for the CDR3: TGCAGTGCTACCCTAAACTATGGCTACACCTTC.

There are a few counts of this clone. This chain joins TRBV30 and TRBJ1-1, with D hard to call. Germline V gives CDR1 GTSNPN, CDR2 SVGIG (reference sequence). Between the trimmed V and J ends, which lost 0 bases and 7 bases, there was a span of 6 bases. This CDR3 comprises 11 residues. CDR3 region: CAWSVRSEAFF. CDR3 nucleotides: TGTGCCTGGAGTGTACGGAGTGAAGCTTTCTTT.

The chain couples TRBV6-2 or TRBV6-3 to TRBJ1-2, with D possibly being TRBD1 (6 bases). The V end lost 5 bases, the J end lost 2 bases, and 15 bases lay between the germline ends. Germline values: CDR1 MNHEY, CDR2 SVGEGT. This CDR3 spans 15 amino acids. The CDR3 region is CASSQGNTANYGYTF. In DNA, the CDR3 is TGTGCCAGCAGTCAGGGGAACACGGCGAACTATGGCTACACCTTC.

This clone was seen only a few times. CDR3 sequence: CASRTGDTKGSPLHF. Written as DNA, the CDR3 is TGTGCCAGCAGGACAGGGGATACAAAGGGTTCACCCCTCCACTTT. The chain uses TRBV6-5 and TRBJ1-6, with 8 nucleotides matching TRBD1. With 6 bases clipped from V and 9 bases from J, the junction kept 10 bases outside the gene matches. Germline lookup yields CDR1 MNHEY and CDR2 SVGAGI. The CDR3 length is 15 residues.

J is TRBJ1-3 and V is TRBV2; perhaps TRBD1 as D (5 bases). The CDR3 extends over 15 amino acids. Trimming removed 3 bases at V and 0 bases at J, with 9 bases between. Germline V gene data show CDR1 as SNHLY and CDR2 as FYNNEI. As DNA, the CDR3 is TGTGCCAGCAGTGACCGGACACGCTCTGGAAACACCATATATTTT. The encoded protein is CASSDRTRSGNTIYF.

The chain carries TRBV6-4 and TRBJ2-2; tentative D call: TRBD1 (5 bases). The CDR3 consists of 17 residues. V was trimmed by 0 bases and J by 5 bases, leaving 16 bases between them. Germline loops: CDR1 MRHNA, CDR2 SNTAGT. The CDR3 sequence: CASSDSGQAGSTGELFF. CDR3 DNA sequence: TGTGCCAGCAGTGACTCTGGTCAGGCAGGGTCAACCGGGGAGCTGTTTTTT.

The genes are TRBV6-5 and TRBJ2-5, with 8 bases identical to TRBD2. Looked up from germline, CDR1 is MNHEY and CDR2 is SVGAGI. The CDR3 consists of 15 residues. Trimming at V came to 5 bases and at J to 5 bases, leaving 10 bases not matched to a gene. CDR3 DNA: TGTGCCAGCAGTAACCCGGGACTAGGGGGGGAGACCCAGTACTTC. Translated, it gives CASSNPGLGGETQYF.

This clone was detected a few times. V gene TRBV5-5 combines with J gene TRBJ1-6; weak D call: TRBD1 (5 bases). The CDR3 has 14 residues. CDR1 is SGHKS, CDR2 YYEKEE, per germline (reference sequence). The germline V and J ends were trimmed by 8 bases and 7 bases, with 16 bases remaining between them. CDR3 loop: CASSDQGGNSPLHF. The CDR3 nucleotides read TGTGCCAGTTCCGACCAGGGAGGAAATTCACCCCTCCACTTT.

The CDR3 here is CASSEGSPSTGNTIYF. CDR3 nucleotides: TGTGCCAGCAGTGAAGGCAGTCCCTCCACTGGAAACACCATATATTTT. This chain joins TRBV6-1 and TRBJ1-3, with D unresolved. The length of the CDR3 is 16 residues. The germline V gene has CDR1 MNHNS and CDR2 SASEGT. Trimming pared 1 base from V and 2 bases from J, leaving 12 bases between.

The chain employs TRBV11-1 and TRBJ2-5, with TRBD2 identical over 11 bases. The germline V gene has CDR1 SGHAT and CDR2 FQDESV (reference sequence). This CDR3 is 16 amino acids long. V shed 4 bases, J shed 2 bases, and the junction held 6 bases outside the gene matches. The CDR3 DNA sequence: TGTGCCAGCAGCTCAACTAGCGGGGGCCCGCAAGAGACCCAGTACTTC. Its protein product is CASSSTSGGPQETQYF.

This chain uses TRBV7-3 with TRBJ2-3; 10 bases are shared with TRBD1. V was clipped by 6 bases and J by 2 bases; unmatched bases: 5. Germline V gene data show CDR1 as SGHTA and CDR2 as FQGTGA. This CDR3 spans 15 amino acids. The CDR3 DNA reads as TGTGCCAGCAGGATAGGGACAGGGGACACAGATACGCAGTATTTT. Its protein product is CASRIGTGDTDTQYF.

This sequence joins TRBV9 and TRBJ1-3; D gene uncertain. The CDR3 consists of 15 residues. V lost 3 bases and J 0 bases, leaving 10 bases between the germline ends. In germline, CDR1 is SGDLS, CDR2 YYNGEE. CDR3 DNA: TGTGCCAGCAGCGAACGGGGATTCTCTGGAAACACCATATATTTT. Its translation: CASSERGFSGNTIYF.

The rearrangement joins TRBV5-4 to TRBJ2-2; D is possibly TRBD1 (6 bases). The CDR3 is 16 amino acids. V was trimmed by 3 bases and J by 1 base, leaving 13 bases between them. Germline V gene sequence: CDR1 SGHNT, CDR2 YYREEE (reference sequence). The DNA for the CDR3 is TGTGCCAGCAGCTCCCCAGGGGCTTTGAACACCGGGGAGCTGTTTTTT. Amino acids: CASSSPGALNTGELFF.

This clone has only one observation. The genes are TRBV4-1 and TRBJ1-2; 8 positions match TRBD1. J gave up 11 bases and V 3 bases, and 5 bases lay outside the gene matches. The germline V gene encodes CDR1 MGHRA and CDR2 YSYEKL. The CDR3 has 12 amino acids. The CDR3 protein is CASSQPRGQYTF. The CDR3 nucleotides are TGCGCCAGCAGCCAGCCCAGGGGGCAGTACACCTTC.